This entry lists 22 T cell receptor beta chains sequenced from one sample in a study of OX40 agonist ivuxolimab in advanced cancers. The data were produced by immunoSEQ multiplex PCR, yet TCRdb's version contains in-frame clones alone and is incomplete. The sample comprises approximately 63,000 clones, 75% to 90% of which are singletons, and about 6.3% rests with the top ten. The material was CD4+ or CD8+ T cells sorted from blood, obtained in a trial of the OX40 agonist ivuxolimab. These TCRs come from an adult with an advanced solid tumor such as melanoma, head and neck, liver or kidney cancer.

In DNA form, the CDR3 reads TGTGCCAGCAGCTTAGACGGGGCCGACACTGAAGCTTTCTTT. Protein product: CASSLDGADTEAFF. The rearrangement links TRBV7-2 to TRBJ1-1; D possibly corresponds to TRBD1 (5 bases). With 1 base removed from V and 3 bases from J, the gap between germline ends came to 9 bases. CDR1 and CDR2 (germline): SGHTA, FQGNSA. This CDR3 spans 14 amino acids. Looking up the rest from reference TRBV7-2 and TRBJ1-1 gives the full variable domain: GAGVSQSPSNKVTEKGKDVELRCDPISGHTALYWYRQSLGQGLEFLIYFQGNSAPDKSGLPSDRFSAERTGGSVSTLTIQRTQQEDSAVYLCASSLDGADTEAFFGQGTRLTVV.

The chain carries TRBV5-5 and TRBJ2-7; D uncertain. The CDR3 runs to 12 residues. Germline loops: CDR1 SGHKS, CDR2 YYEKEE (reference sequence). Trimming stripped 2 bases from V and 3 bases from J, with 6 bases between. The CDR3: CASSFVGYEQYF. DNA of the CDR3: TGTGCCAGCAGCTTCGTCGGCTACGAGCAGTACTTC.

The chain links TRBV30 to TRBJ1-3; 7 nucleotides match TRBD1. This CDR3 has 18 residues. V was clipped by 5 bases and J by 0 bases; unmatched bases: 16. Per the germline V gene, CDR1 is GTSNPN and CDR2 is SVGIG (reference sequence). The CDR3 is CAWQSFWDSDFSGNTIYF. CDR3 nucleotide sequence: TGTGCCTGGCAGTCGTTCTGGGACAGTGACTTCTCTGGAAACACCATATATTTT.

The DNA for the CDR3 is TGTGCCAGCAGCACCAACCCACGGGCGTTCAATGAGCAGTTCTTC. This encodes CASSTNPRAFNEQFF. V usage is TRBV9 and J usage is TRBJ2-1; no definite D call. Germline V gene data show CDR1 as SGDLS and CDR2 as YYNGEE. The V end was cut by 4 bases, the J end by 6 bases, with 17 bases between. This CDR3 has 15 amino acids.

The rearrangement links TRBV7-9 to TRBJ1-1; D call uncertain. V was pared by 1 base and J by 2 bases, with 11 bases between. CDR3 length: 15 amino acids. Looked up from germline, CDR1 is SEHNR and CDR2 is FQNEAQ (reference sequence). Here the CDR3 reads CASSLGWADNTEAFF. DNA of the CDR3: TGTGCCAGCAGCTTAGGGTGGGCAGATAACACTGAAGCTTTCTTT. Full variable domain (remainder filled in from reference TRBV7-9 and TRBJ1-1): DTGVSQNPRHKITKRGQNVTFRCDPISEHNRLYWYRQTLGQGPEFLTYFQNEAQLEKSRLLSDRFSAERPKGSFSTLEIQRTEQGDSAMYLCASSLGWADNTEAFFGQGTRLTVV.

The CDR3 coding sequence is TGTGCCAGCTCGCTGGGACAGGGGAGTTATGGCTACACCTTC. Its protein is CASSLGQGSYGYTF. The V and J genes are TRBV18 and TRBJ1-2; 10 nucleotides agree with TRBD1. The CDR3 covers 14 residues. Trimming cost V 6 bases and J 5 bases; bases outside gene matches: 6. Germline-derived CDR1 and CDR2 are KGHSH and LQKENI.

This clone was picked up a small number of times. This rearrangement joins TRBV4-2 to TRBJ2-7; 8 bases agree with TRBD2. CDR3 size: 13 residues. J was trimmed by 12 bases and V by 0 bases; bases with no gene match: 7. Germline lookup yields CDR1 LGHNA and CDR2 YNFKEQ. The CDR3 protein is CASSQDLREVRYF. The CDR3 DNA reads TGTGCCAGCAGCCAAGACCTGCGGGAGGTGCGGTACTTC.

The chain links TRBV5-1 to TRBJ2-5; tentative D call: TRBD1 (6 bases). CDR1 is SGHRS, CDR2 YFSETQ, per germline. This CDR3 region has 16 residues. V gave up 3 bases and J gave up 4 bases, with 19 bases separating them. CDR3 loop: CASSYPGVGAPETQYF. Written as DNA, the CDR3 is TGCGCCAGCAGCTACCCCGGAGTGGGGGCCCCAGAGACCCAGTACTTC.

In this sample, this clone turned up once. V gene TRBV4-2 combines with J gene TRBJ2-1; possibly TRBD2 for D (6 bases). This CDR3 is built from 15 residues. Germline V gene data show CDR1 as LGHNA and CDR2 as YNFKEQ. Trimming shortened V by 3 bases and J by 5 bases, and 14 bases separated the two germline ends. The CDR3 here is CASSQLSGGNNEQFF. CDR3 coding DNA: TGTGCCAGCAGCCAGCTTAGCGGAGGAAACAATGAGCAGTTCTTC.

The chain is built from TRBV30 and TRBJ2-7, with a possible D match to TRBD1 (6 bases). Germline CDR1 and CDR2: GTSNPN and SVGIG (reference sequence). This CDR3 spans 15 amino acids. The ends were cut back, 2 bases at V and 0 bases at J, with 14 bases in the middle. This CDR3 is CAWSSLDSSSYEQYF. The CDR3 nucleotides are TGTGCCTGGAGTAGTCTGGACAGCAGCTCCTACGAGCAGTACTTC.

CDR3 sequence (DNA): TGTGCCAGCAACGAGGGAGGCACTGAAGCTTTCTTT. It encodes CASNEGGTEAFF. The chain recombines TRBV6-6 with TRBJ1-1; D is undetermined. This CDR3 comprises 12 residues. CDR1 is MNHNY, CDR2 SVGAGI, per germline (reference sequence). V lost 7 bases, J lost 4 bases, and 10 bases lay in between.

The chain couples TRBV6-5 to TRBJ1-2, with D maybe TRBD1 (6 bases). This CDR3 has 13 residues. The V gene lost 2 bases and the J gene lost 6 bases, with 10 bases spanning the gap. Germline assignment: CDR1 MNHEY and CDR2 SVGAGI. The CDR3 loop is CASSYTGANGYTF. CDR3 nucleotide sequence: TGTGCCAGCAGTTACACGGGGGCAAATGGCTACACCTTC.

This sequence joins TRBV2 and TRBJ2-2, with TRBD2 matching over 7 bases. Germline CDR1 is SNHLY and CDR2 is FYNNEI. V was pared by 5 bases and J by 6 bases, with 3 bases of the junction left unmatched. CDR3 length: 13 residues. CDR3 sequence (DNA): TGTGCCAGCAGTCGGGGAGGGGCCGGGGAGCTGTTTTTT. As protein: CASSRGGAGELFF.

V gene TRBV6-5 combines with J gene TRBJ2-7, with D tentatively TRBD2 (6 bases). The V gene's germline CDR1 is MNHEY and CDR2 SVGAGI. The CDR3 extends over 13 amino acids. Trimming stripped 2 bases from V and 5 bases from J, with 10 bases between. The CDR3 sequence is CASSYGGANEQYF. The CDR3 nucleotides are TGTGCCAGCAGTTACGGCGGGGCCAACGAGCAGTACTTC.

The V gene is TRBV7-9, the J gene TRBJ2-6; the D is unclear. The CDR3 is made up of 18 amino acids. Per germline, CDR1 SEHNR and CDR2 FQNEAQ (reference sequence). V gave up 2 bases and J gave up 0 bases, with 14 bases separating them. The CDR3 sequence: CASSLLWDINSGANVLTF. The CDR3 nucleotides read TGTGCCAGCAGCTTACTTTGGGATATTAACTCTGGGGCCAACGTCCTGACTTTC. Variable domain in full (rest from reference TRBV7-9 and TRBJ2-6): DTGVSQNPRHKITKRGQNVTFRCDPISEHNRLYWYRQTLGQGPEFLTYFQNEAQLEKSRLLSDRFSAERPKGSFSTLEIQRTEQGDSAMYLCASSLLWDINSGANVLTFGAGSRLTVL.

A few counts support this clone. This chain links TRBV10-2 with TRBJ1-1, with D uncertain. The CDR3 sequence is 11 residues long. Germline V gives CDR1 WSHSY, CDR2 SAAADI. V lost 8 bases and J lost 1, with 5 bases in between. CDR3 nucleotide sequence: TGCGCCAGCCGAGAGAACACTGAAGCTTTCTTT. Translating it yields CASRENTEAFF.

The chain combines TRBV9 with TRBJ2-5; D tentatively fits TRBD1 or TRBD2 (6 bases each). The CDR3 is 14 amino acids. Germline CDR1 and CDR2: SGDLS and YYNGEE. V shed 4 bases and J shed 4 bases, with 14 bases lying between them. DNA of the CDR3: TGTGCCAGCAGCCCGGAGGGGGTGGGAGAGACCCAGTACTTC. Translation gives CASSPEGVGETQYF.

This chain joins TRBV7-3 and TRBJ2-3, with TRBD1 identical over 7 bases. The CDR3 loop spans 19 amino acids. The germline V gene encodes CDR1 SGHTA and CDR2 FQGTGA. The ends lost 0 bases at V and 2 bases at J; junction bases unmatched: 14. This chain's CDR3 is CASSLTLRQGPVLTDTQYF. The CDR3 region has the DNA TGTGCCAGCAGCTTAACCTTAAGACAGGGCCCCGTCCTCACAGATACGCAGTATTTT.

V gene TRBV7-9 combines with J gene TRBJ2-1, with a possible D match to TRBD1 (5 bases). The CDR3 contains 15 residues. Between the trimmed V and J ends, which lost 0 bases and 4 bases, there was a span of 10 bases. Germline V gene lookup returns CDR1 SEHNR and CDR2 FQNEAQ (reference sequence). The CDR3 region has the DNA TGTGCCAGCAGCTTAGCTAGGGGTCAATACAATGAGCAGTTCTTC. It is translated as CASSLARGQYNEQFF.

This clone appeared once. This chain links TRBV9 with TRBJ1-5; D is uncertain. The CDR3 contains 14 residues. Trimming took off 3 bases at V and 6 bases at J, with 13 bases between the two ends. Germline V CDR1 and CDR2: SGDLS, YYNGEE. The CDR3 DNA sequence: TGTGCCAGCAGCGCCCACAGTGAATTTCAGCCCCAGCATTTT. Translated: CASSAHSEFQPQHF.

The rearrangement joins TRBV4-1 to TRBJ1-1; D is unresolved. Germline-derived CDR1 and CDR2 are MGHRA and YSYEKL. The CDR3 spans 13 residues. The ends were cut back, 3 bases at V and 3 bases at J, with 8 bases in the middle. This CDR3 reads CASSQGKDTEAFF. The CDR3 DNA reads TGCGCCAGCAGCCAGGGGAAGGACACTGAAGCTTTCTTT.

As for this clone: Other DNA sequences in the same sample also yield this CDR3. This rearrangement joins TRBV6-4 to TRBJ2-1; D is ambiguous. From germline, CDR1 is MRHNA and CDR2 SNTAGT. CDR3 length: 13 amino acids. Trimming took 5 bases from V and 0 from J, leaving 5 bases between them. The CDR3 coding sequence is TGTGCCAGCAGTTCCAGCTCCTACAATGAGCAGTTCTTC. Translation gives CASSSSSYNEQFF.